The entry below describes one T cell receptor (beta chain). The antigen is not known. Noted time point: blood 2 weeks post-SBRT. This sample's treatment: 15 Gy SBRT to primary tumor, nephrectomy 4 weeks later. Serial blood draws occurred at baseline and 2 and 4 weeks post-SBRT. The tumor was a clear cell renal cell carcinoma. Using immunoSEQ multiplex PCR, the repertoire was profiled, and TCRdb retains in-frame clones only, with some absent. The sample lists 20,000 to 30,000 clones, 81% occurring once. This entry comes from a study of radiation and T cells in renal cell carcinoma. Overall study findings and caveats: No pretreatment tumor biopsies were available for baseline clonotypes. In blood, top tumor clones expanded by 2 weeks, shrinking by 4.

The CDR3 is 13 amino acids. The germline V and J ends were trimmed by 3 bases and 10 bases, with 13 bases remaining between them. Per the germline V gene, CDR1 is GTSNPN and CDR2 is SVGIG (reference sequence). This TCR derives from a man in his 60s with renal cell carcinoma. V gene TRBV30 combines with J gene TRBJ1-6; D gene unclear. Sequencing used blood, obtained from a patient whose treatment included radiotherapy and nephrectomy. CDR3 loop: CAWRSEVGSPLHF. The CDR3 nucleotides read TGTGCCTGGAGGTCGGAGGTCGGCTCACCCCTCCACTTT.